This T cell receptor (beta chain) was sequenced during a study of CD8+ T cells in alopecia areata. The treatment was: oral pan-JAK inhibitor, 5-10 mg twice daily. This clone appeared a few times. Distinct nucleotide sequences in the sample also encode this CDR3. Between the trimmed V and J ends, which lost 6 bases and 1 base, there was a span of 8 bases. This CDR3 has 13 amino acids. Germline CDR1 reads SNHLY; CDR2 reads FYNNEI. cDNA reverse transcribed from extracted RNA served as the sequencing template. Assay used: immunoSEQ multiplex PCR; TCRdb lists only in-frame clones, some missing. The sample lists approximately 220,000 clones; about two fifths were seen once.

The chain is built from TRBV2 and TRBJ2-3, with D possibly TRBD1 on 5 matching bases. This receptor was identified in a human donor with alopecia areata. Here the sequenced sample was CD4+ T cells sorted from blood, taken around week 34, from a patient treated with tofacitinib. The CDR3 is CASSLQGTDTQYF. The CDR3 coding sequence is TGTGCCAGCAGCCTACAGGGCACAGATACGCAGTATTTT.